This TCR beta chain was identified in a study of cytomegalovirus exposure and HLA in healthy donors. Regarding the study as a whole: Data from an earlier analysis indicated that most TCR beta V segments were productive either about 90% or about 30% of the time. The study dropped some indistinguishable V segments, TRBV6-2 and TRBV6-3 among them.

V lost 1 base to trimming and J lost 4 bases, with 8 bases between them. In germline, CDR1 is LNHDA, CDR2 SQIVND (reference sequence). The CDR3 is 14 residues long. This PCR relied on a set of 60 Vbeta primers and 13 Jbeta primers. Assay: immunoSEQ multiplex PCR; the TCRdb copy retains only in-frame clones and omits some. The sample lists 140,000 or so clones; 76% were seen once. Of note for this clone: Its target is not known.

This clonotype was sampled from a man in his forties or fifties in good health and CMV-seronegative. The chain uses TRBV19 and TRBJ2-1; a possible D gene is TRBD1 (5 bases). Sequencing was performed on PBMCs. CDR3 in DNA: TGTGCCAGTAGTATAGGGGGCACTTACAATGAGCAGTTCTTC. Translated, it gives CASSIGGTYNEQFF.